Listed below are T cell receptor beta chains from one sample, sequenced in a study of blood T cell repertoires in COVID-19. Assay: immunoSEQ multiplex PCR; the TCRdb copy retains only in-frame clones and omits some. The sample yields some 500,000 clones, around 90% seen once. Sequenced material: peripheral blood. Receptor source: a woman aged 45 to 65 with COVID-19, enrolled during active disease. The CDR3 runs from the conserved cysteine through the conserved F or W. The D gene is left open where the match is weak. Clone sizes are given selectively: once, few, many, or a class where the clone is expanded.

cdr3_nt cdr3_aa v_call d_call clone_size j_call
TGTGCCAGCAGCTTCGGGGACAGCTATGGCTACACCTTC CASSFGDSYGYTF TRBV5-6 TRBD1 few TRBJ1-2
TGTGCCAGCAGTTACACCAAGCGATACTACAATGAGCAGTTCTTC CASSYTKRYYNEQFF TRBV6-5 . once TRBJ2-1
TGTGCCTGGAGTAGGGGGACAGGGATCGACAATGAGCAGTTCTTC CAWSRGTGIDNEQFF TRBV30 TRBD1 . TRBJ2-1
TGTGCCAGTAGCGTGACAGGGGCGATTGGAGGCTACACCTTC CASSVTGAIGGYTF TRBV19 TRBD1 . TRBJ1-2
TGTGCCAGCACCGGGACACCCAACACCGGGGAGCTGTTTTTT CASTGTPNTGELFF TRBV2 . . TRBJ2-2
TGTGCCAGCAGCCCCGGGACTCGGGTCTACGAGCAGTACTTC CASSPGTRVYEQYF TRBV4-2 . once TRBJ2-7
TGTGCCAGCAGCTTAGGGACAGGGAGGAACATTCAGTACTTC CASSLGTGRNIQYF TRBV7-9 TRBD1 . TRBJ2-4
TGTGCCAGTAGTAGTCAGGACTCGCCCCAGCATTTT CASSSQDSPQHF TRBV19 . . TRBJ1-5
TGTGCCACACGGGGGGGGGCCCGGGATACGCAGTATTTT CATRGGARDTQYF TRBV10-3 TRBD2 . TRBJ2-3
TGTGCCAGCAGTGAAGGTGGGGGCGCCGGGACTGAAGCTTTCTTT CASSEGGGAGTEAFF TRBV2 . . TRBJ1-1
TGTGCCAGTAGTAATACTGAGGGCTACGAGCAGTACTTC CASSNTEGYEQYF TRBV19 . . TRBJ2-7
TGCGCCAGCAGCCAAGAGGGAGCATCTCGAGGGCTCGAGCAGTACTTC CASSQEGASRGLEQYF TRBV4-1 . . TRBJ2-7
TGTGCCAGCAGCCCGGGACAGGGGAACGAGCAGTACTTC CASSPGQGNEQYF TRBV7-9 TRBD1 . TRBJ2-7